The 3 T cell receptor beta chains presented below share a single source sample, sequenced in a study of CD8+CD57+ T cells in acquired aplastic anemia. Patients selected for sequencing had displayed CD8+CD57+ cell expansion by flow cytometry. Profiling that covered TCR beta VDJ and CDR3 relied on genomic DNA as its template. TCRdb re-called the reads through MiXCR, storing one row per CDR3 protein. The sample yields approximately 120,000 distinct CDR3 sequences, 40% seen once. Sequencing used sorted CD4+, CD8+, or CD8+CD57+ T cells (not recorded which) from PBMCs. These receptors came from a human donor with aplastic anemia.

This clonotype was recorded at least ten times. The CDR3 spells CSAKRQTGELFF. The CDR3 nucleotides read TGCAGTGCTAAACGACAGACCGGGGAGCTGTTTTTT. The chain combines TRBV20-1 with TRBJ2-2; D is possibly TRBD1 (5 bases). The CDR3 is made up of 12 amino acids. Germline-derived CDR1 and CDR2 are DFQATT and SNEGSKA (reference sequence). The V end was cut by 4 bases, the J end by 5 bases, with 8 bases between.

CDR3 sequence: CASSQVGGGKETQYF. The CDR3 nucleotides read TGTGCCAGCAGCCAAGTAGGCGGGGGGAAAGAGACCCAGTACTTC. V and J are TRBV3-1 and TRBJ2-5, with 8 bases fitting TRBD2. V trimming: 1 base; J trimming: 3 bases; junction bases outside the gene matches: 4. This CDR3 contains 15 residues. The germline V gene has CDR1 LGHDT and CDR2 YNNKEL (reference sequence).

The V and J genes are TRBV29-1 and TRBJ1-2; 9 bases are a match to TRBD1. This CDR3 region has 14 residues. The V segment lost 4 bases and the J segment 13 bases; nucleotides outside the gene matches: 16. Germline V gene data show CDR1 as SQVTM and CDR2 as ANQGSEA. This chain's CDR3 is CSVGDGQGRGVCTF. The CDR3 coding sequence is TGCAGCGTTGGAGACGGACAGGGGAGGGGTGTCTGCACCTTC.